The next 9 T cell receptor beta chains were all read from a single sample in a study of blood T cell repertoires in COVID-19. The table came from immunoSEQ multiplex PCR; TCRdb's copy has only in-frame clones and leaves some out. The sample lists about 270,000 clones, about 90% occurring once. Sequencing was done on a sample of PBMCs or T cells enriched from blood (not recorded which). The receptor source for this set is an older woman who had recovered from COVID-19.

J is TRBJ1-6 and V is TRBV19; 7 nucleotides align to TRBD1. CDR1 is LNHDA and CDR2 is SQIVND in the germline V gene (reference sequence). The ends lost 5 bases at V and 5 bases at J; junction bases unmatched: 6. The CDR3 is made up of 15 amino acids. DNA for the CDR3: TGTGCCAGTAGTTACCGGGGGACAGATAATTCACCCCTCCACTTT. Residues: CASSYRGTDNSPLHF.

The V call is TRBV29-1, the J call TRBJ1-1; D is unresolved. CDR3 length: 15 amino acids. From germline, CDR1 is SQVTM and CDR2 ANQGSEA. The V gene lost 7 bases and the J gene lost 3 bases, with 21 bases spanning the gap. The CDR3 region has the DNA TGCAGCGCCTCCCTACAGAATCCGCGGGACACTGAAGCTTTCTTT. Its protein is CSASLQNPRDTEAFF.

The chain recombines TRBV7-3 with TRBJ2-1; D might be TRBD2 (6 bases). The V gene's germline CDR1 is SGHTA and CDR2 FQGTGA. There are 15 residues in the CDR3. V was cut by 2 bases and J by 3 bases, with 11 bases left in between. The CDR3 nucleotides are TGTGCCAGCAGCTTAGGGACTCCCGTCTACAATGAGCAGTTCTTC. This encodes CASSLGTPVYNEQFF.

The CDR3 spells CASSLGAPRNTIYF. The CDR3 DNA sequence: TGTGCCAGCAGCTTAGGGGCACCGAGAAACACCATATATTTT. The chain combines TRBV7-9 with TRBJ1-3; D unresolved. The germline V gene encodes CDR1 SEHNR and CDR2 FQNEAQ (reference sequence). The CDR3 sequence is 14 residues long. The germline V and J ends were trimmed by 1 base and 5 bases, with 9 bases remaining between them.

The gene calls are TRBV5-1 and TRBJ1-4; D unresolved. V dropped 1 base and J dropped 3 bases, with 4 bases sitting between them. CDR3 length: 13 residues. Germline assignment: CDR1 SGHRS and CDR2 YFSETQ. CDR3 sequence reads: CASSLSPNEKLFF. Written as DNA, the CDR3 is TGCGCCAGCAGCTTGAGCCCTAATGAAAAACTGTTTTTT.

The chain employs TRBV28 and TRBJ1-5, with D possibly matching TRBD1 (5 bases). The CDR3 covers 13 residues. Trimming removed 7 bases at V and 0 bases at J, with 7 bases between. Germline CDR1 MDHEN, CDR2 SYDVKM. Here the CDR3 reads CASTGLSNQPQHF. CDR3 bases: TGTGCCAGCACGGGACTTAGCAATCAGCCCCAGCATTTT.

The chain uses TRBV6-2 or TRBV6-3 and TRBJ2-2; D may be TRBD2 (5 bases). Trimming pared 5 bases from V and 6 bases from J, leaving 10 bases between. The CDR3 loop spans 13 amino acids. CDR1 and CDR2 (germline): MNHEY, SVGEGT. The CDR3 reads CASSIGGSGELFF. The DNA for the CDR3 is TGTGCCAGCAGTATCGGAGGCTCCGGGGAGCTGTTTTTT.

The chain employs TRBV7-9 and TRBJ2-4; D unclear. V lost 2 bases and J 0 bases, leaving 8 bases between the germline ends. Per germline, CDR1 SEHNR and CDR2 FQNEAQ (reference sequence). The CDR3 has 15 residues. In nucleotides, the CDR3 is TGTGCCAGCAGCTTAACGGAGTCAGCCAAAAACATTCAGTACTTC. This sequence encodes CASSLTESAKNIQYF.

The table lists this clone with a count of one. The V call is TRBV10-3, the J call TRBJ2-2; D is possibly TRBD1 (5 bases). Trimming pared 3 bases from V and 1 base from J, leaving 6 bases between. Germline-derived CDR1 and CDR2 are ENHRY and SYGVKD. This CDR3 comprises 14 residues. The CDR3 is CAISEGVNTGELFF. CDR3 nucleotides: TGTGCCATCAGTGAAGGGGTGAACACCGGGGAGCTGTTTTTT.